This TCR beta chain was sequenced in a study of graft-versus-host responses after intestinal transplantation. The CDR3 extends over 16 amino acids. V trimming: 3 bases; J trimming: 4 bases; junction bases outside the gene matches: 9. CDR1 and CDR2 from the germline V gene are KGHSY and FQNENV. Profiled with immunoSEQ multiplex PCR; TCRdb holds only in-frame clones, not every one. The sample contains more than 65,000 clones, under 90% of which appear only once. As concerns this clone: Its antigen is unidentified.

Whole-study results and caveats: Analysis identified GvH clones in recipient marrow, with some appearing first in ileum or blood.

The chain joins TRBV16 to TRBJ2-1; 7 nucleotides align to TRBD1. This sequence originates from a human donor who was the organ donor for an intestinal transplant. Material: unstimulated CD4+ T cells sorted from spleen or lymph node cells, obtained before transplant. The CDR3 spells CASSQYRQGRYNEQFF. CDR3 DNA sequence: TGTGCCAGCAGCCAGTACCGACAGGGAAGGTACAATGAGCAGTTCTTC.